Here is one TCR beta chain with its context. Its antigen has not been determined. No qualities accompany the bases; no much larger clone lies one base away. This specimen comes from a study of shared clonotypes between healthy human individuals (dated by TCRdb to 2020 to 2021). With regard to the full study: A few men and a couple of women, aged 18 to 49 years, made up the cohort. To estimate repertoire size and how much clonotype sharing occurs between individuals, the study deeply sequenced the blood TCR repertoires of several healthy adults. To increase sequencing depth and limit assay-specific biases, TCR repertoire library preparation and sequencing were carried out by different laboratories using diverse techniques. Between about 0.94 and 10 billion PBMCs per donor were obtained by leukapheresis. For each donor, CD4 naive and CD4 memory were each given three plates, CD8 naive was given two plates, and CD8 memory was given one plate. General study outcomes and caveats: Sharing across four donors was observed for approximately 5% of naive CD4, under 4% of naive CD8, over 2% of memory CD4, and roughly 0.43% of memory CD8 clonotypes. Based on pairwise subsampling, the degree of clonotype sharing among donors was expected to be affected by sequencing depth. Sampling was restricted to blood, and TCR repertoires in tissues likely differ from the TCR repertoires found in blood. Rarefaction of sorted-subset datasets indicated incomplete sequencing despite the large sequencing depth. Naive subsets generally had larger estimated clonotype richness than memory subsets. Because the study included a small number of donors, the genetic and exposure-history diversity represented was limited. Higher generation probabilities were observed for clonotypes shared by all four sorted-subset donors than for non-shared clonotypes.

CDR1 and CDR2, per the germline V gene (reference sequence), are MNHEY and SMNVEV. Including cysteine and phenylalanine, the CDR3 has 14 amino acids. CDR3 DNA is the only sequence kept; it has 42 bases, read in frame from the first base. V is pruned by 6 bases and J by 7 bases, leaving 8 bases of the junction without a gene match. Using the deep immunoSEQ assay, multiplex PCR amplified TCR CDR3 regions from genomic DNA. Extracted genomic DNA from each cell subset was spread evenly across all wells of several immunoSEQ 96-well plates, with each plate serving as a replicate. For sorted subsets, each replicate PCR was loaded with around 200 ng genomic DNA, equivalent to about 30,000 T cell genomes. The purified libraries were quantified using a Qubit 3.0 fluorometer, sized with a Bioanalyzer 2100, and then quantified again using the KAPA Library Quantification kit. Every immunoSEQ 96-well plate was sequenced on a dedicated single-read 150-cycle Illumina NextSeq 550 flow cell. The original pipeline was this. Because the immunoSEQ output held only junctional sequences and lacked quality scores, the filtering could not match the filtering applied to full-length reads. Sequences were annotated with PyIR, a Python wrapper for IgBLAST v1.9, and V/J genes and CDR3 were assigned using IMGT germline references. Reads were removed for weak V/J assignments (E-value above 1e-6), missing CDR3, stop codons, out-of-frame junctions, or ambiguous translated residues. A V3J clonotype was defined by an identical inferred V gene, J gene, and CDR3 amino acid sequence. Percentage overlap between repertoires was calculated by dividing the number of shared unique clonotypes by the size of the smaller repertoire. Repertoire richness was assessed with RTK rarefaction, the Chao1 estimator, and Recon v2.1 estimates of unobserved clonotypes. For all TCRbeta clonotypes obtained by the gDNA method from a few donors, generation probabilities were computed with OLGA. In TCRdb, the immuneACCESS table is reduced to in-frame sequences with V and J assigned. These tables do not hold every clone; where another copy was compared, an unresolved V gene accounts for under half, and the others remain unexplained. V and J calls and clone size are given by that table; D and trimming were obtained from the DNA. The sample records about 2 million clones, around 96% of which are singletons. In total, the top ten clones hold 1% to 1.5% of the sample.

CD8 naive samples consisted of CD45RO-negative cells that were positively selected for CCR7, yielding a CD45RA+CCR7+ population without TemRA cells. Healthy HIV-negative adults with no recently reported acute infections or vaccinations were included as donors. All donors were Caucasian adults living in Nashville, Tennessee, USA. Blood was collected by leukapheresis, and PBMCs were isolated by Ficoll-Histopaque density gradient centrifugation and then cryopreserved in liquid nitrogen vapor phase. Analytical flow cytometry was used to check the purity and quantity of every magnetically sorted T cell population. Genomic DNA was isolated from every sorted fraction and measured by UV absorbance on a Nanodrop 2000c.

The receptor chain draws on TRBV27 and TRBJ2-1, and TRBD2 aligns with 8 junction nucleotides. The sequence was obtained from a man between 18 and 35 years old in good health. Material: naive CD8+ T cells sorted from blood. The intended sense of this specimen's cell subset or site label: CD45RA+CCR7+. The CDR3 region reads CASSWRASGNEQFF. The nucleotide sequence reads as follows: TGTGCCAGCAGCTGGCGGGCTAGCGGGAATGAGCAGTTCTTC.